This T cell receptor beta chain derives from a study of human T cells and chemical hapten exposure. Overall study context: Affected patients, primarily female, had alopecia areata, totalis or universalis. Study-wide findings and caveats: Sensitization with DPC brought no change to TCRs above 1 in 1000 in frequency. Having alopecia, donors may respond immunologically unlike healthy people.

The CDR3 is 14 amino acids. Germline V gene sequence: CDR1 SGHRS, CDR2 YFSETQ. V dropped 0 bases and J dropped 1 base, with 7 bases sitting between them. Time point noted: pre-sensitization, week 0. Treatment reported: therapeutic diphenylcyclopropenone sensitization with weekly scalp DPC. The study used a library that attached unique molecular identifiers to individual cDNA molecules. Each CDR3 protein is one row after TCRdb ran MiXCR on the RACE reads. The table has 150,000 to 200,000 distinct CDR3 sequences, nearly 30% seen once; the top ten hold less than 3%. This clonotype was seen more than once but under ten times. Its antigen is unknown.

This chain joins TRBV5-1 and TRBJ2-5; D gene unclear. The receptor was isolated from a woman under 40 with alopecia areata. Some clones in this sample may be carry-over from other donors' samples. Sequencing was performed on whole blood, taken in connection with sensitization to the hapten diphenylcyclopropenone (DPC). The CDR3 DNA reads TGCGCCAGCAGCTTGGAACTGGGCCAAGAGACCCAGTACTTC. Amino acids: CASSLELGQETQYF.